The present T cell receptor beta chain was sequenced within a study of early T cells in non-severe SARS-CoV-2 infection. Whole-study context: Alpha and beta chains were unpaired, from unsorted whole-blood bulk RNA.

Germline-derived CDR1 and CDR2 are LGHNA and YNFKEQ. The CDR3 has 15 amino acids. With 0 bases clipped from V and 5 bases from J, the junction kept 4 bases outside the gene matches. TCRdb passed the 5' RACE reads through MiXCR, listing each CDR3 protein once. The data hold some 40,000 distinct CDR3 sequences, with 5.3% observed a single time. The sequence came from an adult who was a healthcare worker with PCR-confirmed SARS-CoV-2 infection or an uninfected control (not recorded which). Sequencing was carried out using whole blood. The rearrangement uses TRBV4-2 and TRBJ2-1; 7 nucleotides match TRBD2. CDR3 in amino acids: CASSQDLGRDNEQFF. The DNA for the CDR3 is TGTGCCAGCAGCCAAGATTTGGGGAGGGACAATGAGCAGTTCTTC.